This T cell receptor (beta chain) originates from a study of PD-1 blockade in classical Hodgkin lymphoma. Study overall: Patients received nivolumab 3 mg/kg intravenously every 2 weeks.

Profiling relied on immunoSEQ multiplex PCR, and the TCRdb table lists in-frame clones only, not all of them. The sample lists over 6,500 clones, around 78% occurring once. Indicated time point: cycle 4 day 1 (C4D1), after six to seven weeks of nivolumab. All patients relapsed after autologous stem cell transplantation, and brentuximab vedotin exposure varied. Complete response, partial response or progressive disease was recorded as best response. General study results and limits: By C4D1, CD4+ diversity increased significantly, especially in complete responders.

Comment on this clone: Its antigen remains unknown.

Trimming left V 0 bases short and J 2 bases short, with 10 bases between. CDR3 length equals 16 residues. Looked up from germline, CDR1 is MNHEY and CDR2 is SVGAGI. Material: peripheral blood mononuclear cells (PBMCs), obtained before the fourth cycle of nivolumab. The receptor's source is a human donor with classical Hodgkin lymphoma. V and J are TRBV6-5 and TRBJ2-2, with a tentative D call TRBD2 (5 bases). The CDR3 coding sequence is TGTGCCAGCAGTTACTCGAGGCGGACTAACACCGGGGAGCTGTTTTTT. It encodes CASSYSRRTNTGELFF.